This TCR beta chain was observed in a study of T cells in Graves' hyperthyroidism and ophthalmopathy. Amplification targeted TCR beta CDR3 regions from RNA transcripts. Researchers ran a first-round RT-PCR on the TCR CDR3 using the HTBI primer set. Via MiXCR, TCRdb re-called the multiplex PCR reads, giving one row per CDR3 protein. The sample shows fewer than 650,000 distinct CDR3 sequences, 14% of them seen only once. Patients aged 18 to 65 had newly diagnosed hyperthyroidism of under 2 months' duration. The CDR3 is 16 residues long. The ends were cut back, 4 bases at V and 6 bases at J, with 21 bases in the middle. Looked up from germline, CDR1 is SGHDN and CDR2 is FVKESK. This clonotype was observed a few times.

This TCR was recovered from a woman in her 30s with Graves' hyperthyroidism that later progressed to Graves' ophthalmopathy. Sequencing used blood. The genes are TRBV14 and TRBJ1-1; D is ambiguous. CDR3 DNA sequence: TGTGCCAGCAGCCGTGGCACCAGAGTTTTAGGCGCTGAAGCTTTCTTT. It yields the protein CASSRGTRVLGAEAFF. Based on the CDR3 plus reference TRBV14 and TRBJ1-1, the full variable domain is EAGVTQFPSHSVIEKGQTVTLRCDPISGHDNLYWYRRVMGKEIKFLLHFVKESKQDESGMPNNRFLAERTGGTYSTLKVQPAELEDSGVYFCASSRGTRVLGAEAFFGQGTRLTVV.